This TCR beta chain appears in the sequencing data of a study of identical twins (dated by TCRdb to 2016 to 2018). For the study in its entirety: To test whether fetal clonotypes persist, the study used deep sequencing on TCR alpha and beta repertoires from monozygotic twins, unrelated adults of various ages, and cord blood. To rule out contamination, the twin experiments were replicated at different times with different library preparation protocols.

Library construction relied on 5' RACE. TCRdb names Illumina HiSeq 2000 as the instrument used. Template switching introduced a universal primer binding site; the final cDNA contained a unique molecular identifier, enabling accurate counting of TCR cDNA molecules. Specific primers in the conserved constant-segment region were used to synthesize first-strand cDNA for TCR alpha and beta chains. To control for contamination, every cDNA library was double barcoded, receiving both a SMART-Mk sample barcode and Illumina barcodes. Two successive PCR steps introduced TruSeq adapter sequences along with Illumina sample barcodes. TCR alpha and beta cDNA libraries were sequenced on the Illumina HiSeq platform with custom primers. Per the original workflow: Unique molecular identifiers were extracted from raw reads with MiGEC, and CDR3 positions were determined with MiXCR. Recombination models were inferred per individual with the repgenHMM and IGoR tools using an EM algorithm. Shared clonotype analysis was performed with the tcR package in R, normalizing sharing by the product of cloneset sizes. To study raw recombination free of thymic and clonal selection effects, out-of-frame nonproductive sequences were analyzed. TCRdb reprocessing: public reads trimmed at Q25 with fastp, clones called with MiXCR, in-frame beta chains kept. Rows with a matching CDR3 protein are joined into one entry that keeps the most common DNA and genes. The V and J calls here are based on TCRdb, not the publication. The sample includes just under 650,000 distinct CDR3 sequences, with roughly 7.2% observed a single time. About 1.6% of the sample is in the top ten clones.

General study outcomes and caveats: Because the same donors could not be followed over many years, the conclusions depended on cross-sectional statistical analysis. Compared with coincidental sharing between unrelated individuals, an excess of low generation-probability sequences was observed among out-of-frame TCR alpha sequences shared between twins. Fewer insertions were carried by abundant cord blood beta clonotypes; a weaker similar trend was observed in young adult naive repertoires, while no such trend was observed in memory repertoires. Recombination models systematically underestimated out-of-frame TCR alpha sharing in monozygotic twins but agreed with sharing between unrelated individuals. In beta out-of-frame sequences, excess twin sharing was weaker, because having fewer shared sequences lowered the signal-to-noise ratio. Zero-insertion analyses could be partly confounded by invariant T cells such as MAIT and iNKT, although diverse VJ usage argued against such confounding for most clonotypes.

On this clonotype: Its antigen has not been determined. The record has no base qualities; no much larger clone is one base away.

Every donor in the study was a healthy Caucasian. Three pairs of female monozygotic twins, all aged about 18 to 29 years, made up the twin cohort. RNA for TCR libraries was isolated from peripheral blood mononuclear cells. These data were also reused for a study on yellow fever vaccine responses in identical twins. As the second paper documents: The authors reported that the T cell response to vaccination in identical twins appeared partly convergent and partly personalized. In the study, vaccine-responding T cell clones were precisely tracked in identical twins.

Sample: PBMCs. This clonotype was sampled from a woman aged 18 to 35 in good health.

The CDR3 loop reads CASGLRELGEQFF. The nucleotide sequence is TGTGCTAGTGGTTTGAGGGAGTTGGGTGAGCAGTTCTTC. The V and J genes are TRBV12-5 and TRBJ2-1; the best D guess is TRBD2, with 5 bases matching. The germline V gene gives CDR1 as LGHNT and CDR2 as FRNRAP. The CDR3 holds 13 amino acids from the cysteine to the phenylalanine. Kept here is only the CDR3 DNA, which spans 39 bases and is read in frame from base 1. A distance of 11 bases separates the germline ends of V and J, which lose 2 bases and 9 bases respectively.